This TCR beta chain was captured by sequencing in a study of Ad26.COV2.S vaccination and SARS-CoV-2 variants. Study at large: The donor belonged to the COV1001 Ad26.COV2.S trial arm. Doses of Ad26.COV2.S were injected into muscle once or twice, 56 days apart. Overall study results and limits: Vaccinees showed greater spike-specific TCR breadth than placebo recipients.

The CDR3 consists of 15 residues. The ends were cut back, 2 bases at V and 2 bases at J, with 11 bases in the middle. CDR1 and CDR2 from the germline V gene are SGHNT and YYREEE (reference sequence). Treatment noted: around 19 received Ad26.COV2.S at low or high dose, single or two shots; a few received placebo; per-sample allocation not given. Samples came from day 63 after the first vaccine or placebo injection. Vaccine was an Ad26 vector expressing Wuhan-strain SARS-CoV-2 spike. With respect to this clone: Its matching antigen is unknown.

Sequenced by immunoSEQ multiplex PCR; TCRdb stores in-frame clones only, minus some. The sample contains about 400,000 clones, 80% to 90% of which appear only once. The TCR sequence derives from a person between 18 and 65 years old who received the Ad26.COV2.S COVID-19 vaccine or a placebo. The source was peripheral blood, collected in a trial of Ad26.COV2.S vaccine versus placebo. The chain uses TRBV5-4 and TRBJ2-1; possibly TRBD1 for D (6 bases). CDR3 bases: TGTGCCAGCAGCTTAAACAGGGAACCCTACAATGAGCAGTTCTTC. This encodes CASSLNREPYNEQFF. Supplemented by reference TRBV5-4 and TRBJ2-1, the full variable domain reads ETGVTQSPTHLIKTRGQQVTLRCSSQSGHNTVSWYQQALGQGPQFIFQYYREEENGRGNFPPRFSGLQFPNYSSELNVNALELDDSALYLCASSLNREPYNEQFFGPGTRLTVL.